These T cell receptor beta chains were read from a single sample in a study of T cell clones after liver transplantation. Using immunoSEQ multiplex PCR, the repertoire was profiled, and TCRdb retains in-frame clones only, with some absent. The sample shows under 85,000 clones, 80% of them seen only once. This specimen was CD4+ T cells from blood, taken 12 months after liver transplant. The receptors stem from a human patient who received a liver transplant. Some T cells may be supplied by the graft donor. CDR3s include the opening cysteine and the closing phenylalanine or tryptophan. D genes are given only for firm matches. A row's size may be missing; if present it is once, few, many or a size class.

v_gene,len,d_gene,abundance,j_gene,CDR3nt,CDR3aa
TRBV18,14,-,-,TRBJ1-2,TGTGCCAGCTCACAACAGGGAGGCAGCTATGGCTACACCTTC,CASSQQGGSYGYTF
TRBV9,16,-,-,TRBJ2-3,TGTGCCAGCAGCGTAGGGAGGACGGACCTCACAGATACGCAGTATTTT,CASSVGRTDLTDTQYF
TRBV4-1,15,-,-,TRBJ2-7,TGCGCCAGCAGCCAAGTGGCGGCTGTTGGCTACGAGCAGTACTTC,CASSQVAAVGYEQYF
TRBV11-1,13,-,-,TRBJ2-5,TGTGCCAGCAGCTTACACAGGGAAGAGACCCAGTACTTC,CASSLHREETQYF
TRBV5-1,13,-,-,TRBJ2-3,TGCGCCAGCAGGGAGGCTAGCACAGATACGCAGTATTTT,CASREASTDTQYF
TRBV29-1,11,-,-,TRBJ1-4,TGCAGCGTTGAAGAGGGAGAAAAACTGTTTTTT,CSVEEGEKLFF
TRBV19,13,-,-,TRBJ2-5,TGTGCCAGTAGTATTACTACACAAGAGACCCAGTACTTC,CASSITTQETQYF
TRBV5-8,14,-,-,TRBJ2-3,TGTGCCAGCAGCCGGGATCCCGGGGAAGATACGCAGTATTTT,CASSRDPGEDTQYF
TRBV11-3,13,-,-,TRBJ2-7,TGTGCCAGCAGCCGGGGCAGTATGGGCGAGCAGTACTTC,CASSRGSMGEQYF
TRBV7-2,15,-,-,TRBJ1-1,TGTGCCAGCAAAAAGGCCGGCAGGACGAACACTGAAGCTTTCTTT,CASKKAGRTNTEAFF
TRBV23-1,14,-,few,TRBJ2-4,TGCGCCATTGCAGGGAAGCGTGCCAAAAACATTCAGTACTTC,CAIAGKRAKNIQYF
TRBV29-1,17,TRBD2,-,TRBJ2-1,TGCAGCGTTGAACGACTGGGACTAGCGGGAGGCTCCAATGAGCAGTTCTTC,CSVERLGLAGGSNEQFF
TRBV5-1,16,TRBD2,-,TRBJ2-1,TGCGCCAGCAGCTTGAATAGCGGGGTCTCCTACAATGAGCAGTTCTTC,CASSLNSGVSYNEQFF
TRBV11-2,15,-,-,TRBJ2-2,TGTGCCAGCAGCCCCAGGGGTCGGGCCACCGGGGAGCTGTTTTTT,CASSPRGRATGELFF
TRBV2,15,-,-,TRBJ1-5,TGTGCCAGCAGTGTTCAGGAAAGGGGCAATCAGCCCCAGCATTTT,CASSVQERGNQPQHF
TRBV5-1,16,TRBD1,-,TRBJ2-3,TGCGCCAGCAGCTTCGATCCGGGACAGGGGTCAGATACGCAGTATTTT,CASSFDPGQGSDTQYF
TRBV2,14,-,-,TRBJ1-4,TGTGCCAGCAGATCTCCAGCAGGGAAAGAAAAACTGTTTTTT,CASRSPAGKEKLFF
TRBV4-1,15,-,-,TRBJ2-5,TGCGCCAGCAGCCAAGATGGCTTTGGGGAAGAGACCCAGTACTTC,CASSQDGFGEETQYF
TRBV5-1,15,-,-,TRBJ1-1,TGCGCCAGCAGCTTGGCCCCCAGGTCGGACACTGAAGCTTTCTTT,CASSLAPRSDTEAFF
TRBV28,12,-,few,TRBJ1-2,TGTGCCAGCACTCGGACTAACTATGGCTACACCTTC,CASTRTNYGYTF
TRBV7-2,15,-,-,TRBJ2-5,TGTGCCAGCAGCTTAGCGTTAGCCTGGGTAGAGACCCAGTACTTC,CASSLALAWVETQYF
TRBV28,13,TRBD1,-,TRBJ2-7,TGTGCCAGCAGTCCTCATGACAGGGTCGAGCAGTACTTC,CASSPHDRVEQYF
TRBV28,13,-,medium-sized,TRBJ2-7,TGTGCCACTAGTTCGGTGCGAACGTACGAGCAGTACTTC,CATSSVRTYEQYF
TRBV6-4,13,-,once,TRBJ1-2,TGTGCCAGCAGCCGCGGGATTAACTATGGCTACACCTTC,CASSRGINYGYTF
TRBV5-1,14,-,-,TRBJ1-1,TGCGCCAGCAGCGGTTCCGGTTGGAGCACTGAAGCTTTCTTT,CASSGSGWSTEAFF
TRBV7-2,15,TRBD1,-,TRBJ1-2,TGTGCCAGCAGCTTAGCGACAGGGGACTACTATGGCTACACCTTC,CASSLATGDYYGYTF
TRBV7-2,16,-,-,TRBJ2-1,TGTGCCAGCAGCTTAGAAATGCCGACAGTATACAATGAGCAGTTCTTC,CASSLEMPTVYNEQFF
TRBV7-9,15,TRBD2,-,TRBJ2-1,TGTGCCAGCAGCTTACTAGCGGGAGGCTACAATGAGCAGTTCTTC,CASSLLAGGYNEQFF
TRBV6-1,15,TRBD1,-,TRBJ1-2,TGTGCCAGCAGTAAAAGACAGGGGGCGAGCTATGGCTACACCTTC,CASSKRQGASYGYTF
TRBV18,15,-,-,TRBJ1-5,TGTGCCAGCTCACCCAACGTGGATAGCAATCAGCCCCAGCATTTT,CASSPNVDSNQPQHF
TRBV28,13,-,-,TRBJ1-1,TGTGCCATTATTAACAGGGAGGCCACTGAAGCTTTCTTT,CAIINREATEAFF